What follows are 22 T cell receptor beta chains derived from one specimen sequenced in a study of vaccination and CD4 T cells after COVID-19. Indicated treatment: roughly ten-day PBMC culture with coronavirus spike peptide pools or control peptides (ViraFEST assay). With the Oncomine TCR Beta short-read assay, DNA from cultured CD4+ T cells was sequenced. TCRdb re-called the PCR reads with MiXCR, one entry per CDR3 protein. Counted here are about 29,000 distinct CDR3 sequences, roughly 60% occurring once; the ten biggest clones make up 17%. Their antigen targets remain unknown. The sample was CD4+ T cells from blood, cultured in vitro, taken after SARS-CoV-2 vaccination. The receptor source for this set is a human donor who received a COVID-19 vaccine.

The genes are TRBV30 and TRBJ1-1; 7 positions match TRBD1. V gave up 1 base and J gave up 6 bases; unmatched junction bases: 8. This CDR3 contains 14 residues. Germline values: CDR1 GTSNPN, CDR2 SVGIG (reference sequence). CDR3 sequence (DNA): TGTGCCTGGAGTGAAGGGACAGTTGGGTCTGAAGCTTTCTTT. It specifies CAWSEGTVGSEAFF. The entire variable domain, with the rest obtained from reference TRBV30 and TRBJ1-1, is as follows: SQTIHQWPATLVQPVGSPLSLECTVEGTSNPNLYWYRQAAGRGLQLLFYSVGIGQISSEVPQNLSASRPQDRQFILSSKKLLLSDSGFYLCAWSEGTVGSEAFFGQGTRLTVV.

This sequence joins TRBV11-2 and TRBJ2-1; D unclear. Germline CDR1 and CDR2: SGHAT and FQNNGV. The CDR3 contains 15 residues. Trimming removed 5 bases at V and 7 bases at J, with 18 bases between. This CDR3 is CASSPLGWAHNEQFF. The CDR3 DNA reads TGTGCCAGCAGCCCCCTTGGCTGGGCGCATAATGAGCAGTTCTTC.

This clonotype has just one count. The genes are TRBV12-3 or TRBV12-4 and TRBJ2-2; D possibly matches TRBD1 or TRBD2 (5 bases each). The CDR3 extends over 13 amino acids. The germline V and J ends were trimmed by 5 bases and 7 bases, with 11 bases remaining between them. The CDR3 nucleotides read TGTGCCAGCAGTCCCCGGGGCGACGGGGAGCTGTTTTTT. It specifies CASSPRGDGELFF.

The V gene is TRBV5-1, the J gene TRBJ2-1; 9 bases map to TRBD2. V gave up 0 bases and J gave up 6 bases; unmatched junction bases: 7. The germline CDR1 and CDR2 sequences are SGHRS and YFSETQ. The length of the CDR3 is 16 residues. CDR3 DNA: TGCGCCAGCAGCTTGGTCTTGCGGGGGGGTGCCAATGAGCAGTTCTTC. Encoded protein: CASSLVLRGGANEQFF.

The chain employs TRBV30 and TRBJ1-5; D perhaps matches TRBD1 (5 bases). V lost 1 base, J lost 5 bases, and 9 bases lay in between. The CDR3 sequence is 13 residues long. Germline V gene data show CDR1 as GTSNPN and CDR2 as SVGIG (reference sequence). The CDR3, as DNA: TGTGCCTGGAGTGGACAGAGGGATCAGCCCCAGCATTTT. Its protein is CAWSGQRDQPQHF. Filled out from reference TRBV30 and TRBJ1-5, the complete variable domain reads SQTIHQWPATLVQPVGSPLSLECTVEGTSNPNLYWYRQAAGRGLQLLFYSVGIGQISSEVPQNLSASRPQDRQFILSSKKLLLSDSGFYLCAWSGQRDQPQHFGDGTRLSIL.

This rearrangement joins TRBV24-1 to TRBJ1-2; D unresolved. Germline values: CDR1 KGHDR, CDR2 SFDVKD. This CDR3 spans 14 amino acids. Trimming cost V 3 bases and J 8 bases, with 15 bases left between them. The CDR3 reads CATSDPRGGQGYTF. In nucleotides, the CDR3 is TGTGCCACCAGTGATCCCCGCGGAGGGCAAGGCTACACCTTC.

The rearrangement joins TRBV5-1 to TRBJ2-2, with unresolved D. CDR1 and CDR2 (germline): SGHRS, YFSETQ. The V and J ends lost 0 bases and 5 bases respectively, with 5 bases between them. This CDR3 has 13 residues. The CDR3 coding sequence is TGCGCCAGCAGCTTGGACGGGACCGGGGAGCTGTTTTTT. Encoded protein: CASSLDGTGELFF.

The J gene is TRBJ2-7, the V gene TRBV6-5; D gene uncertain. Germline V gives CDR1 MNHEY, CDR2 SVGAGI. V was trimmed by 0 bases and J by 1 base, leaving 10 bases between them. The CDR3 is made up of 15 amino acids. DNA for the CDR3: TGTGCCAGCAGTTACTCTTCTGGGGAATCCTACGAGCAGTACTTC. This sequence encodes CASSYSSGESYEQYF.

J is TRBJ1-4 and V is TRBV6-1; no firm D call. The length of the CDR3 is 13 residues. Per the germline V gene, CDR1 is MNHNS and CDR2 is SASEGT. V shed 10 bases and J shed 4 bases, with 13 bases lying between them. CDR3 bases: TGTGCCATCAGCGGGCAGCTTAATGAAAAACTGTTTTTT. Its protein product is CAISGQLNEKLFF.

V usage is TRBV4-1 and J usage is TRBJ1-4; D may be TRBD1 (5 bases). The CDR3 spans 14 residues. Germline CDR1 is MGHRA and CDR2 is YSYEKL. The V gene lost 0 bases and the J gene lost 6 bases, with 8 bases spanning the gap. The CDR3 loop reads CASSQERGDEKLFF. The CDR3 coding sequence is TGCGCCAGCAGCCAAGAAAGGGGAGATGAAAAACTGTTTTTT.

The chain is built from TRBV25-1 and TRBJ1-1; 8 bases align to TRBD1. The CDR3 spans 15 residues. The V gene end was trimmed by 1 base and the J gene end by 6 bases; junction bases not matched to a gene: 7. The germline gives CDR1 MGHDK, CDR2 SYGVNS. CDR3 DNA: TGTGCCAGCAGTGAATCCACAGGGGGTTATTCTGAAGCTTTCTTT. Translated, it gives CASSESTGGYSEAFF.

The rearrangement joins TRBV27 to TRBJ2-5; TRBD1 matches at 9 bases. V was clipped by 6 bases and J by 5 bases; unmatched bases: 10. Germline CDR1 and CDR2: MNHEY and SMNVEV (reference sequence). This CDR3 has 15 amino acids. CDR3 loop: CASRRQGVVGETQYF. As DNA, the CDR3 is TGTGCCAGCAGACGACAGGGGGTTGTGGGTGAGACCCAGTACTTC.

This clonotype has a single count. The chain couples TRBV7-9 to TRBJ2-2, with no clear D. Germline CDR1 and CDR2: SEHNR and FQNEAQ (reference sequence). The CDR3 contains 12 residues. V lost 5 bases to trimming and J lost 3 bases, with 4 bases between them. The CDR3 here is CASSTYTGELFF. CDR3 DNA: TGTGCCAGCAGCACATACACCGGGGAGCTGTTTTTT.

In this sample, this clonotype turned up once. This chain links TRBV20-1 with TRBJ2-3; weak D call: TRBD1 (7 bases). V was pared by 6 bases and J by 4 bases, with 17 bases between. The CDR3 extends over 14 amino acids. Germline-derived CDR1 and CDR2 are DFQATT and SNEGSKA (reference sequence). CDR3 coding DNA: TGCAGTGCCAGGGGGGACCGATACCCAGATACGCAGTATTTT. It codes for CSARGDRYPDTQYF.

The J gene is TRBJ2-4, the V gene TRBV7-9, with 12 bases lining up with TRBD2. The germline V gene encodes CDR1 SEHNR and CDR2 FQNEAQ (reference sequence). V shed 1 base, J shed 1 base, and the junction held 5 bases outside the gene matches. There are 18 residues in the CDR3. This CDR3 is CASSLGPTSGGAKNIQYF. The DNA of the CDR3 is TGTGCCAGCAGCTTAGGCCCAACTAGCGGGGGGGCCAAAAACATTCAGTACTTC.

The chain combines TRBV11-3 with TRBJ2-2; 7 bases agree with TRBD1. Trimming at V came to 5 bases and at J to 0 bases, leaving 3 bases not matched to a gene. Germline V lookup: CDR1 SGHNT, CDR2 YENEEA. There are 15 residues in the CDR3. CDR3 region: CASSAGQANTGELFF. The CDR3 nucleotides are TGTGCCAGCAGCGCCGGACAGGCGAACACCGGGGAGCTGTTTTTT.

V usage is TRBV15 and J usage is TRBJ1-4, with a possible D match to TRBD1 (6 bases). Germline loops: CDR1 LNHNV, CDR2 YYDKDF (reference sequence). Between the trimmed V and J ends, which lost 3 bases and 5 bases, there was a span of 7 bases. This CDR3 comprises 13 residues. CDR3 bases: TGTGCCACCAGCAGGGGGGCCAATGAAAAACTGTTTTTT. Its protein is CATSRGANEKLFF.

This clonotype was counted a few times. The chain uses TRBV7-9 and TRBJ1-4; no definite D call. In germline, CDR1 is SEHNR, CDR2 FQNEAQ (reference sequence). The length of the CDR3 is 14 residues. Trimming took 2 bases from V and 5 from J, leaving 9 bases between them. The CDR3 sequence is CASSLIVGNEKLFF. The CDR3 DNA sequence: TGTGCCAGCAGCTTAATTGTGGGGAATGAAAAACTGTTTTTT.

This clonotype was seen only a few times. The chain couples TRBV5-1 to TRBJ1-5; TRBD1 agrees at 7 bases. Per germline, CDR1 SGHRS and CDR2 YFSETQ. CDR3 length: 16 amino acids. J gave up 2 bases and V 1 base, and 6 bases lay outside the gene matches. The CDR3 region has the DNA TGCGCCAGCAGCTTGACAGGGGTTGTGCGCAATCAGCCCCAGCATTTT. Amino acid sequence: CASSLTGVVRNQPQHF. The whole variable domain, filled in from reference TRBV5-1 and TRBJ1-5, reads KAGVTQTPRYLIKTRGQQVTLSCSPISGHRSVSWYQQTPGQGLQFLFEYFSETQRNKGNFPGRFSGRQFSNSRSEMNVSTLELGDSALYLCASSLTGVVRNQPQHFGDGTRLSIL.

This chain joins TRBV2 and TRBJ1-2; 12 nucleotides align to TRBD1. J lost 4 bases, V lost 7 bases, and 4 bases had no gene match. The CDR3 extends over 14 amino acids. The germline gives CDR1 SNHLY, CDR2 FYNNEI. The CDR3: CASIRDRGLYGYTF. The CDR3 coding sequence is TGTGCCAGCATCCGGGACAGGGGGCTCTATGGCTACACCTTC.

V usage is TRBV15 and J usage is TRBJ2-2; D is ambiguous. The CDR3 length is 15 residues. CDR1 LNHNV and CDR2 YYDKDF come from the germline V gene (reference sequence). Trimming took off 0 bases at V and 0 bases at J, with 5 bases between the two ends. CDR3 loop: CATSRDIPNTGELFF. CDR3 sequence (DNA): TGTGCCACCAGCAGAGACATACCGAACACCGGGGAGCTGTTTTTT.

This rearrangement joins TRBV20-1 to TRBJ2-7; tentative D call: TRBD1 (5 bases). The CDR3 covers 12 residues. Germline lookup yields CDR1 DFQATT and CDR2 SNEGSKA (reference sequence). Trimming shortened V by 6 bases and J by 4 bases, and 13 bases separated the two germline ends. The DNA of the CDR3 is TGCAGTGCCGTTCCTAGGGGATACGAGCAGTACTTC. Its translation is CSAVPRGYEQYF.